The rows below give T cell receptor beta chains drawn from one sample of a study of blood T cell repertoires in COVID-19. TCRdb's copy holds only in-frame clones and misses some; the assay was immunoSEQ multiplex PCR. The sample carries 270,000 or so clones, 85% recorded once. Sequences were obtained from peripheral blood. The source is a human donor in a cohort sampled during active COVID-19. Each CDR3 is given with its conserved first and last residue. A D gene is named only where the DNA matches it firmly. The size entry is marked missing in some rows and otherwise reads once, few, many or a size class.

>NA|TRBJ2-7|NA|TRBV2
CASSIAYEQYF
TGTGCCAGCAGTATCGCCTACGAGCAGTACTTC
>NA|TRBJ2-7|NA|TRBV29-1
CRSSRSSNALRQYF
TGCAGGTCCAGCAGGTCTAGCAACGCACTGCGGCAGTACTTC
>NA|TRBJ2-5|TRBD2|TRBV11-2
CASSRIRGSTSGETQYF
TGTGCCAGCAGCCGAATCCGCGGGAGTACTTCAGGAGAGACCCAGTACTTC
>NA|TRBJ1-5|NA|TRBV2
CASSELGQLWPQHF
TGTGCCAGCAGTGAACTAGGCCAACTTTGGCCCCAGCATTTT
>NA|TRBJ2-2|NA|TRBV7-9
CASSLITSSAGELFF
TGTGCCAGCAGCTTAATCACTAGCTCTGCCGGGGAGCTGTTTTTT
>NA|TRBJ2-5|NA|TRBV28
CASSFSTHQETQYF
TGTGCCAGCAGTTTCTCTACGCACCAAGAGACCCAGTACTTC
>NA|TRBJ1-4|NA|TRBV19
CASSISAGWNEKLFF
TGTGCCAGTAGTATTTCGGCAGGGTGGAATGAAAAACTGTTTTTT
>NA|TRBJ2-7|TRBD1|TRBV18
CASSPAGTGGMIAGGVAYEQYF
TGTGCCAGCTCACCAGCCGGGACAGGGGGCATGATAGCGGGAGGAGTGGCCTACGAGCAGTACTTC
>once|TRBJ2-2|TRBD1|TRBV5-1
CASRHADRGKTGELFF
TGCGCCAGCAGACACGCCGACAGGGGAAAAACCGGGGAGCTGTTTTTT
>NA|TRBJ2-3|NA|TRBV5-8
CASSLGGSTDTQYF
TGTGCCAGCAGCTTGGGCGGGAGCACAGATACGCAGTATTTT
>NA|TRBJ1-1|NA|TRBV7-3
CASSPRGLSTEAFF
TGTGCCAGCAGCCCAAGGGGATTGAGCACTGAAGCTTTCTTT
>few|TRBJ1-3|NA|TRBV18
CASSQGSSGNTIYF
TGTGCCAGCTCACAAGGGAGCTCTGGAAACACCATATATTTT
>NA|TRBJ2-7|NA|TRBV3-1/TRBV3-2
CASSRAESYEQYF
TGTGCCAGCAGCCGAGCGGAGTCCTACGAGCAGTACTTC
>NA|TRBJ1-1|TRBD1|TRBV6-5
CASRSGTALNTEAFF
TGTGCCAGCAGGTCCGGGACAGCGTTGAACACTGAAGCTTTCTTT
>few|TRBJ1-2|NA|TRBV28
CASSFRGSRYGYTF
TGTGCCAGCAGTTTTCGAGGTTCGAGATATGGCTACACCTTC
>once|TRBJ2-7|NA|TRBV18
CASSTSLYEQYF
TGTGCCAGCTCAACTAGTCTCTACGAGCAGTACTTC
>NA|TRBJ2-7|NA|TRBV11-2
CASSSLYEQYF
TGTGCCAGCAGCTCGTTATACGAGCAGTACTTC
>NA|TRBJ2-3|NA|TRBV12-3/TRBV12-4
CASRRGDTQYF
TGTGCCAGCAGGCGAGGGGATACGCAGTATTTT
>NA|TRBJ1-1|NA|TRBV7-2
CASSLVSAGRRYTEAFF
TGTGCCAGCAGCTTAGTATCGGCAGGGAGGAGGTACACTGAAGCTTTCTTT
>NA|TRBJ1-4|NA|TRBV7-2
CASSLGQGSSEKLFF
TGTGCCAGCAGCTTAGGTCAGGGTTCGAGTGAAAAACTGTTTTTT
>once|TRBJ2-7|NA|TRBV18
CASSPPALAYEQYF
TGTGCCAGCTCACCACCAGCCCTAGCCTACGAGCAGTACTTC
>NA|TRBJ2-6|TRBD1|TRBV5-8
CASNDRGVRSGANVLTF
TGTGCCAGCAACGACAGGGGGGTACGCTCTGGGGCCAACGTCCTGACTTTC
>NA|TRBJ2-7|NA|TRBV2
CASSQGIYEQYF
TGTGCCAGCAGTCAGGGGATCTACGAGCAGTACTTC
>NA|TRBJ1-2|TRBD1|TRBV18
CASSRRTGGEANYGYTF
TGTGCCAGCTCACGAAGAACAGGGGGCGAAGCTAACTATGGCTACACCTTC
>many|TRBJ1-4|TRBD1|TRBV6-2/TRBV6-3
CASSYADRGRTNEKLFF
TGTGCCAGCAGTTACGCCGACAGGGGACGTACTAATGAAAAACTGTTTTTT
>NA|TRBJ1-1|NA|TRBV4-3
CASSQDRRKRGSTEAFF
TGCGCCAGCAGCCAAGATCGGAGAAAGAGGGGGAGCACTGAAGCTTTCTTT
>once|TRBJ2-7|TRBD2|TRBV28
CASIRAGGWEQYF
TGTGCCAGCATTAGAGCGGGAGGGTGGGAGCAGTACTTC
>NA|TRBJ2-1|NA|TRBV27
CASSFNRDFYNEQFF
TGTGCCAGCAGTTTTAATAGGGACTTCTACAATGAGCAGTTCTTC
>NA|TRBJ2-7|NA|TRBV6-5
CASSYSGRNEQYF
TGTGCCAGCAGTTACTCGGGGAGAAACGAGCAGTACTTC
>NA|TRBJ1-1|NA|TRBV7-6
CASSFPYRANTEAFF
TGTGCCAGCAGCTTCCCCTACAGGGCTAACACTGAAGCTTTCTTT
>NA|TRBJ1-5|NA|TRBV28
CASSFAADRRQPQHF
TGTGCCAGCAGTTTCGCCGCGGACAGAAGGCAGCCCCAGCATTTT
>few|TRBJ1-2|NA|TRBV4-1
CASSQTLLAFQYGYTF
TGCGCCAGCAGCCAGACCCTCCTAGCCTTTCAGTATGGCTACACCTTC
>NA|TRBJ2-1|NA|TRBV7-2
CASSLTASNEQFF
TGTGCCAGCAGCTTAACAGCCTCCAATGAGCAGTTCTTC
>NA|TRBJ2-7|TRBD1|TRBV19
CASSPFNRGRNEQYF
TGTGCCAGTAGTCCCTTCAACAGGGGGCGCAACGAGCAGTACTTC
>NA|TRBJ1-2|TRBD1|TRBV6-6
CASGLGQGTHGYTF
TGTGCCAGTGGTTTGGGACAGGGTACCCATGGCTACACCTTC
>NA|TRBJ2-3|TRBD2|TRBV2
CASSPLAGIDTQYF
TGTGCCAGCAGTCCGCTAGCGGGAATAGATACGCAGTATTTT
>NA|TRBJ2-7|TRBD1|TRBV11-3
CASSAQGFREQYF
TGTGCCAGCAGCGCACAGGGGTTTAGGGAGCAGTACTTC
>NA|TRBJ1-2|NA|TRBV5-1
CASSDPKGRDSAYTF
TGCGCCAGCAGCGATCCCAAGGGCAGGGACTCTGCCTACACCTTC
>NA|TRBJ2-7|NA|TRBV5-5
CASSLDFALSREQYF
TGTGCCAGCAGCTTGGATTTTGCTCTGTCGCGCGAGCAGTACTTC
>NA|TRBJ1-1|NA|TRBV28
CATTILPAEAFF
TGTGCCACCACAATTCTTCCCGCTGAAGCTTTCTTT
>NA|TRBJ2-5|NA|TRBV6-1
CASSESPGLLGETQYF
TGTGCCAGCAGTGAAAGCCCGGGACTTCTCGGGGAGACCCAGTACTTC
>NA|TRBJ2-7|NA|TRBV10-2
CATGFSGSYEQYF
TGCGCCACCGGATTCAGCGGTAGCTACGAGCAGTACTTC
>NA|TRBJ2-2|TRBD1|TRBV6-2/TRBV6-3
CASSYSDRAALNTGELFF
TGTGCCAGCAGTTACTCGGACAGGGCTGCTCTGAACACCGGGGAGCTGTTTTTT
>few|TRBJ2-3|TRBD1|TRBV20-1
CSASRQGAVSDTQYF
TGCAGTGCTAGTCGACAGGGGGCTGTGTCAGATACGCAGTATTTT
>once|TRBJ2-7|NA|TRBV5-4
CASSPAGGSYEQYF
TGTGCCAGCAGCCCCGCAGGCGGGTCCTACGAGCAGTACTTC
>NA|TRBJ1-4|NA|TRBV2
CASSGLVPGDEKLFF
TGTGCCAGCAGTGGGTTAGTCCCGGGGGATGAAAAACTGTTTTTT
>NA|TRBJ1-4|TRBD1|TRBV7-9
CASSDGQGLDEKLFF
TGTGCCAGCAGCGACGGACAGGGCTTGGATGAAAAACTGTTTTTT
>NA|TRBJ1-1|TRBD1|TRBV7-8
CASSDRGVENTEAFF
TGTGCCAGCAGCGACAGGGGGGTAGAGAACACTGAAGCTTTCTTT
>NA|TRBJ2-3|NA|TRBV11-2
CASSFRLSTDTQYF
TGTGCCAGCAGCTTTAGATTGAGCACAGATACGCAGTATTTT